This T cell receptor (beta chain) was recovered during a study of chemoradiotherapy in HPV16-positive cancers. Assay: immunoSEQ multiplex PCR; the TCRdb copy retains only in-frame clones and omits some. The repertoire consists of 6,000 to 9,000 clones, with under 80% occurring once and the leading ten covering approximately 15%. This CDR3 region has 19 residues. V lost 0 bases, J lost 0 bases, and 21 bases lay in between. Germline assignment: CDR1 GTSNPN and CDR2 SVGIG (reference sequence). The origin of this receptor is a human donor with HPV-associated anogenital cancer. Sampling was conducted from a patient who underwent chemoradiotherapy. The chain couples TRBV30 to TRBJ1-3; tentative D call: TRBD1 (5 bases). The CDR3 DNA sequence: TGTGCCTGGAGTGTACTTTCTATAAGAAGACAGCCCTCTGGAAACACCATATATTTT. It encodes CAWSVLSIRRQPSGNTIYF.